The sequence of this T cell receptor (beta chain) was determined in a study of blood T cell repertoires in COVID-19. In this sample, this clone turned up a few times. CDR1 is MDHEN, CDR2 SYDVKM, per germline. This CDR3 spans 14 amino acids. The trim removed 6 bases at V and 8 bases at J, leaving 10 bases unmatched. Data came from immunoSEQ multiplex PCR; TCRdb stores just in-frame clones and leaves some out. The table shows 250,000 to 350,000 clones, with approximately 88% occurring only once. This receptor was obtained from a human donor with COVID-19, enrolled during active disease. The donor label of this sample is uncertain. The V call is TRBV28, the J call TRBJ1-2, with TRBD1 identical over 9 bases. Input material: peripheral blood. CDR3 sequence reads: CASSEGTGLRGYTF. Here the CDR3 DNA reads TGTGCCAGCAGCGAGGGGACAGGGCTTCGGGGCTACACCTTC.